A selection of T cell receptor beta chains follows, all from one sample in a study of Graves' ophthalmopathy and Graves' hyperthyroidism. Using its own MiXCR run on the multiplex PCR reads, TCRdb lists one record per CDR3 protein. The profile shows more than 300,000 distinct CDR3 sequences, 15% to 20% of them singletons. The sample was peripheral blood. These receptors came from an adult woman with stable Graves' hyperthyroidism. The conserved cysteine and the conserved F or W are not part of the CDR3 here. Size is stated for part of the rows, as once, few or many counts, or as a class when the clone is expanded.

V gene	J gene	clone size	CDR3 protein
TRBV13	TRBJ1-2	.	ASSPRAEDGYT
TRBV24-1	TRBJ2-7	.	ATEDGISYEQY
TRBV20-1	TRBJ2-7	many	SASGGALGSYEQY
TRBV6-1	TRBJ2-5	many	ASSLAGGKQETQY
TRBV7-2	TRBJ2-5	few	ASSFFGTKETQY
TRBV3-1	TRBJ1-6	.	ASSRGDGINSPLH
TRBV12-5	TRBJ1-1	few	ASGLVPTGRNTEAF
TRBV6-2/TRBV6-3	TRBJ2-7	many	ASIDIGTGAYEQY
TRBV28	TRBJ1-1	.	ASSFFTANTEAF
TRBV20-1	TRBJ1-3	many	SAGPGNTIY
TRBV11-2	TRBJ1-2	many	ASSPLGGRALGGYT
TRBV12-3/TRBV12-4	TRBJ2-7	many	ASSEQY
TRBV5-1	TRBJ2-7	once	ASSLAADWNYEQY
TRBV27	TRBJ1-5	many	ASSLSGGSNQPQH
TRBV4-3	TRBJ2-7	many	ASSQDLPGARYEQY
TRBV12-5	TRBJ2-2	many	ASGEINTGELF
TRBV7-8	TRBJ1-1	few	ASSLPVSRTANTEAF
TRBV6-5	TRBJ1-1	many	ASSSGQGDTEAF
TRBV27	TRBJ1-1	many	ASSLSVGGFSEAF
TRBV29-1	TRBJ1-1	.	SVEQGAGTEAF
TRBV11-2	TRBJ1-2	many	ASSLDARGRAYGYT
TRBV4-1	TRBJ1-1	many	ASSHPGQGITEAF
TRBV12-5	TRBJ1-3	many	ASGRDRAGGNTIY
TRBV24-1	TRBJ2-5	many	ATSDAGVGEETQY
TRBV6-1	TRBJ1-2	.	ASSRDPGPYGYT
TRBV12-3/TRBV12-4	TRBJ2-5	.	ASSWGAGGGETQY
TRBV14	TRBJ2-5	many	ASSQVQLAETQY
TRBV6-2/TRBV6-3	TRBJ1-1	many	ASSEDRGNTEAF
TRBV7-2	TRBJ2-2	many	ASSPDRITGELF
TRBV4-3	TRBJ1-6	.	ASSQDPIINSPLH
TRBV29-1	TRBJ2-7	many	SVARDNSYEQY
TRBV27	TRBJ2-5	many	ASSLRGSGETQY
TRBV5-1	TRBJ2-3	few	ASSSDSRTDTQY
TRBV12-3/TRBV12-4	TRBJ2-7	.	ASSIPGRPYEQY
TRBV5-1	TRBJ1-5	many	ASSPGHGDSNQPQH
TRBV10-3	TRBJ1-1	many	AIRDRGGEANTEAF
TRBV20-1	TRBJ2-5	many	SATRTSGIRETQY
TRBV24-1	TRBJ2-5	many	ATSDPGAGETQY
TRBV2	TRBJ1-1	many	ASKGQGTYTEAF
TRBV9	TRBJ2-7	many	ASSVATSGSYYEQY
TRBV5-1	TRBJ2-7	few	ASSLLPGLAGAEKQY
TRBV28	TRBJ1-3	many	ATGQGNSGNTIY
TRBV30	TRBJ1-3	many	AWRPTGIGNTIY